This T cell receptor (beta chain) was found in a study of CD8 T cells in Susac syndrome. When the RNA was reverse transcribed, random hexamers were used with an input of about 0.5 to 1 ug. Via MiXCR, TCRdb re-called the immunoSEQ multiplex PCR reads, giving one row per CDR3 protein. The sample lists 300,000 or so distinct CDR3 sequences, 90% to 95% seen once, with roughly 0.07% in the top ten. The trim removed 7 bases at V and 6 bases at J, leaving 11 bases unmatched. This CDR3 comprises 13 residues. Germline values: CDR1 SQVTM, CDR2 ANQGSEA. Sequenced material: CD4+ T cells from PBMCs. This TCR was sampled from a human donor with multiple sclerosis. The chain is built from TRBV29-1 and TRBJ1-2; 7 bases align to TRBD1. The CDR3 reads CSATDRLGDGYTF. The DNA of the CDR3 is TGCAGCGCCACGGACAGGCTTGGGGATGGCTACACCTTC. The whole variable domain, remainder taken from reference TRBV29-1 and TRBJ1-2, is SAVISQKPSRDICQRGTSLTIQCQVDSQVTMMFWYRQQPGQSLTLIATANQGSEATYESGFVIDKFPISRPNLTFSTLTVSNMSPEDSSIYLCSATDRLGDGYTFGSGTRLTVV.